This record concerns one TCR beta chain sequence. Generated by immunoSEQ multiplex PCR, the TCRdb table keeps only in-frame clones and is missing some. The data hold 130,000 to 150,000 clones, with about 94% observed a single time. The record originates from a study of control samples from healthy donors and cancer patients. V was trimmed by 0 bases and J by 6 bases, leaving 9 bases between them. Germline lookup yields CDR1 LGHDT and CDR2 YNNKEL (reference sequence). The CDR3 sequence is 13 residues long. The chain carries TRBV3-1 (or the pseudogene TRBV3-2) and TRBJ2-7; D is unresolved. This receptor was identified in a man aged 55-75 years with colorectal cancer. Sequencing input: PBMCs. The CDR3 region is CASSQDKASEQYF. CDR3 DNA sequence: TGTGCCAGCAGCCAAGACAAGGCCTCCGAGCAGTACTTC.